The 8 T cell receptor beta chains below all came from one sample that was sequenced in a study of glioma-infiltrating T cells after dendritic cell vaccination. The data were produced by immunoSEQ multiplex PCR, yet TCRdb's version contains in-frame clones alone and is incomplete. Seen here are 90,000 to 100,000 clones, around three quarters observed once, and the top ten hold roughly 5.7%. The specimen comprised blood, sampled before dendritic cell vaccination. The receptors stem from a human donor with glioblastoma.

This chain connects TRBV9 to TRBJ1-3, with D perhaps TRBD1 (5 bases). CDR1 is SGDLS, CDR2 YYNGEE, per germline. The length of the CDR3 is 14 residues. Trimming left V 4 bases short and J 1 base short, with 9 bases between. The DNA for the CDR3 is TGTGCCAGCAGCATCTCAGGGTCTGGAAACACCATATATTTT. Residues: CASSISGSGNTIYF.

The V call is TRBV28, the J call TRBJ1-2; D is undetermined. The CDR3 has 11 amino acids. The V gene lost 7 bases and the J gene lost 8 bases, with 11 bases spanning the gap. CDR1 and CDR2 from the germline V gene are MDHEN and SYDVKM. The CDR3 here is CASTVRGGYTF. Here the CDR3 DNA reads TGTGCCAGCACCGTACGGGGAGGCTACACCTTC.

This CDR3 reads CASSGLANYEQYF. The CDR3 nucleotides are TGTGCCAGCTCAGGACTAGCGAACTACGAGCAGTACTTC. V and J are TRBV18 and TRBJ2-7, with 9 nucleotides matching TRBD2. Germline V gene data show CDR1 as KGHSH and CDR2 as LQKENI. The CDR3 is 13 amino acids. V lost 5 bases to trimming and J lost 3 bases; unmatched junction nucleotides: 2.

In this sample, this clone turned up a few times. This chain connects TRBV6-4 to TRBJ2-1; possibly TRBD2 for D (5 bases). The V gene lost 3 bases and the J gene lost 7 bases, with 13 bases spanning the gap. The germline V gene has CDR1 MRHNA and CDR2 SNTAGT. The CDR3 is 14 amino acids. The CDR3 protein is CASSEMHGENEQFF. The DNA for the CDR3 is TGTGCCAGCAGTGAAATGCACGGGGAGAATGAGCAGTTCTTC.

This clone was seen only a few times. The V call is TRBV10-2, the J call TRBJ2-7, with D unresolved. CDR3 length: 11 amino acids. Deletions cut 8 bases from V and 4 bases from J, with 9 bases between. Germline-derived CDR1 and CDR2 are WSHSY and SAAADI. The chain's CDR3 is CASGQSYEQYF. CDR3 sequence (DNA): TGCGCCAGCGGGCAGTCATACGAGCAGTACTTC.

The chain combines TRBV19 with TRBJ1-1; TRBD1 agrees at 8 bases. The CDR3 spans 18 residues. Losses at the gene ends were 0 bases for V and 0 bases for J; bases not matched to a gene: 9. Germline V gene data show CDR1 as LNHDA and CDR2 as SQIVND (reference sequence). CDR3 sequence (DNA): TGTGCCAGTAGTATAGATCCAAGGAGGGGACAGGTGAACACTGAAGCTTTCTTT. It specifies CASSIDPRRGQVNTEAFF.

The V gene is TRBV30, the J gene TRBJ1-1, with 11 nucleotides matching TRBD1. The CDR3 covers 17 residues. The germline V gene has CDR1 GTSNPN and CDR2 SVGIG (reference sequence). With 2 bases clipped from V and 3 bases from J, the junction kept 11 bases outside the gene matches. In DNA, the CDR3 is TGTGCCTGGAGTTCTGGACAGGGGGCTTCCAAGGACACTGAAGCTTTCTTT. Translated: CAWSSGQGASKDTEAFF.

This chain uses TRBV2 with TRBJ1-6, with D hard to call. V lost 4 bases to trimming and J lost 6 bases, with 10 bases between them. The CDR3 covers 14 residues. The germline gives CDR1 SNHLY, CDR2 FYNNEI. The CDR3 coding sequence is TGTGCCAGCAGTGGAGGGTTCCTTAATTCACCCCTCCACTTT. Amino acid sequence: CASSGGFLNSPLHF.